This TCR beta chain was sequenced during a study of blood T cell repertoires in COVID-19. In the study overall: Specimens from acute and convalescent COVID-19 originated in the United States, Italy and Spain. PBMCs, B-cell-depleted T cells, or T cells provided the cDNA or gDNA that made up the material.

The CDR3 consists of 14 residues. Looked up from germline, CDR1 is SGHTA and CDR2 is FQGNSA. Trimming at V came to 5 bases and at J to 3 bases, leaving 7 bases not matched to a gene. Seattle researchers signed up patients amid active infection and tracked them longitudinally. Authors' analysis steps: Nucleated cell counts were estimated from reference gene primer amplification. Some clones are missing from TCRdb's copy, which holds only in-frame ones; the method was immunoSEQ multiplex PCR. That table furnishes V, J and clone size, whereas the DNA furnished D and trimming. Altogether 85,000 to 100,000 clones are present, 70% to 90% being singletons, with the ten largest covering approximately 2%.

What was sequenced was peripheral blood. This sequence joins TRBV7-2 and TRBJ2-7, with TRBD1 matching over 7 bases. This clonotype originated in a man aged 45-65 years with COVID-19, enrolled during active disease. The DNA of the CDR3 is TGTGCCAGCAGCCAGGACAGGAGATACTACGAGCAGTACTTC. Protein: CASSQDRRYYEQYF.